This T cell receptor beta chain comes out of a study of technical replicates of blood from several donors. The germline gives CDR1 SNHLY, CDR2 FYNNEI. CDR3 length: 14 amino acids. Using immunoSEQ multiplex PCR, the repertoire was profiled, and TCRdb retains in-frame clones only, with some absent. The sample includes about 89,000 clones, around 96% of them seen just once. As to this clone: At one of its ends the junction is not consistent with the germline gene, which may arise from a read error. The same CDR3 also results from other DNA sequences found in this sample.

Input material: T cells isolated from PBMCs. The V and J genes are TRBV2 and TRBJ2-3; possible D gene TRBD2, 6 bases. The origin of this receptor is a human donor in good health. The CDR3 DNA reads as TGTGCTAGCAGATTAGCGGTGAACACAGATACGCAGTATTTT. Its protein product is CASRLAVNTDTQYF.